The rows below give T cell receptor beta chains drawn from one sample of a study of T-cell memory formation after mild COVID-19. TCRdb analysed the 5' RACE reads with MiXCR anew, one entry per CDR3 protein. The sample yields about 600,000 distinct CDR3 sequences, about a fifth seen once. The sequenced sample was PBMCs or a T cell subset sorted from them (not recorded which). The source is an adult woman who had mild COVID-19 (a few samples of this study predate the infection). Cell type and time point are not known. Both conserved end residues are part of each CDR3. The order of the fields is D gene, J gene, V gene, clone size, CDR3 protein, CDR3 DNA. D genes are given only for firm matches. Expanded clones are given a class, and other clones once, few, many or no size at all.

>TRBD1|TRBJ2-1|TRBV10-3|few
CAIRGGDEQFF
TGTGCCATAAGAGGGGGCGATGAGCAGTTCTTC
>TRBD1|TRBJ2-7|TRBV15|few
CATSRDHRGYEQYF
TGTGCCACCAGCAGAGATCACAGGGGCTACGAGCAGTACTTC
>-|TRBJ2-4|TRBV7-9|-
CASSRRDGPKNIQYF
TGTGCCAGCAGCCGCCGGGACGGACCCAAAAACATTCAGTACTTC
>-|TRBJ2-7|TRBV27|-
CASSPRTLSSYEQYF
TGTGCCAGCAGCCCAAGGACACTGAGCTCCTACGAGCAGTACTTC
>-|TRBJ2-5|TRBV4-1|-
CASSQRHETQYF
TGCGCCAGCAGCCAACGCCACGAGACCCAGTACTTC
>TRBD1|TRBJ2-3|TRBV28|-
CASRTGFYYGADTQYF
TGTGCCAGCAGGACAGGGTTTTATTATGGAGCAGATACGCAGTATTTT
>-|TRBJ2-1|TRBV5-5|few
CASSWTRTHNEQFF
TGTGCCAGCAGCTGGACCCGCACCCACAATGAGCAGTTCTTC
>-|TRBJ1-2|TRBV20-1|few
CSAITPRGYGYTF
TGCAGTGCTATTACTCCAAGGGGGTATGGCTACACCTTC
>-|TRBJ2-7|TRBV6-2/TRBV6-3|-
CASSPWDNPYEQYF
TGTGCCAGCAGTCCTTGGGACAACCCCTACGAGCAGTACTTC
>-|TRBJ2-3|TRBV10-2|-
CASSKDRYTQYF
TGCGCCAGCAGTAAAGACAGGTATACGCAGTATTTT
>-|TRBJ2-1|TRBV20-1|few
CSATASGRDNEQFF
TGCAGTGCTACGGCCAGCGGTAGAGACAATGAGCAGTTCTTC
>-|TRBJ2-2|TRBV21-1|-
CASSNPGGTGELFF
TGTGCCAGCAGCAATCCTGGGGGCACCGGGGAGCTGTTTTTT
>TRBD1|TRBJ1-5|TRBV12-3/TRBV12-4|-
CASSPTGDSNQPQHF
TGTGCCAGCAGCCCAACAGGGGATAGCAATCAGCCCCAGCATTTT
>-|TRBJ2-7|TRBV6-5|-
CASSYSDGPGEQYF
TGTGCCAGCAGTTACTCGGATGGGCCTGGGGAGCAGTACTTC
>-|TRBJ1-5|TRBV7-2|few
CASSGKGTDSNQPQHF
TGTGCCAGCAGCGGGAAAGGGACGGATAGCAATCAGCCCCAGCATTTT
>-|TRBJ1-5|TRBV28|-
CASNRQFGQPQHF
TGTGCCAGCAACCGACAGTTCGGGCAGCCCCAGCATTTT
>-|TRBJ2-7|TRBV11-2|few
CASSTQLGGSYEQYF
TGTGCCAGCAGCACCCAACTAGGGGGGTCCTACGAGCAGTACTTC
>-|TRBJ2-1|TRBV3-1|-
CAISQVGGSDEQFF
TGTGCCATCAGCCAAGTTGGGGGTAGCGATGAGCAGTTCTTC
>-|TRBJ2-7|TRBV7-9|-
CASSLEIGQTYEQYF
TGTGCCAGCAGCTTAGAAATCGGACAGACCTACGAGCAGTACTTC
>-|TRBJ1-1|TRBV5-1|few
CASSLGLTMEAFF
TGCGCCAGCAGCTTGGGTTTAACAATGGAAGCTTTCTTT
>-|TRBJ1-1|TRBV25-1|-
CASSGPGVTEAFF
TGTGCCAGCAGTGGTCCAGGGGTCACTGAAGCTTTCTTT
>TRBD2|TRBJ2-1|TRBV24-1|-
CATSDPTQRGAYYNEQFF
TGTGCCACCAGTGACCCGACCCAGCGGGGGGCCTACTACAATGAGCAGTTCTTC
>TRBD2|TRBJ2-1|TRBV7-2|-
CASSLGLAELYNEQFF
TGTGCCAGCAGCTTGGGACTAGCGGAGTTATACAATGAGCAGTTCTTC
>TRBD1|TRBJ2-1|TRBV5-1|few
CASSPGTGAGDEQFF
TGCGCCAGCAGCCCCGGGACAGGGGCTGGAGATGAGCAGTTCTTC
>-|TRBJ2-7|TRBV29-1|many
CSVEVRGFYEQYF
TGCAGCGTTGAGGTTCGAGGTTTTTACGAGCAGTACTTC
>TRBD2|TRBJ2-3|TRBV7-6|-
CASSMRLAGYSTDTQYF
TGTGCCAGCAGCATGAGACTAGCGGGTTATAGCACAGATACGCAGTATTTT
>-|TRBJ1-6|TRBV10-3|few
CAHGRDTNSPLHF
TGTGCCCACGGTCGGGACACGAATTCACCCCTCCACTTT
>-|TRBJ2-7|TRBV18|-
CASSPADSYEQYF
TGTGCCAGCTCACCAGCGGACTCCTACGAGCAGTACTTC
>TRBD1|TRBJ2-3|TRBV2|-
CASSVGTGVADTQYF
TGTGCCAGCAGTGTTGGGACAGGGGTGGCAGATACGCAGTATTTT
>TRBD2|TRBJ2-3|TRBV7-2|-
CASTKKAGASSTDTQYF
TGTGCCAGTACAAAAAAAGCGGGAGCTTCAAGCACAGATACGCAGTATTTT
>TRBD2|TRBJ2-4|TRBV24-1|few
CATSRAGGWYF
TGTGCCACCTCCCGAGCGGGAGGGTGGTACTTC
>-|TRBJ1-1|TRBV20-1|many
CSARVMVDTEAFF
TGCAGTGCTAGAGTTATGGTGGACACTGAAGCTTTCTTT
>-|TRBJ2-3|TRBV15|few
CATSRDMHTDTQYF
TGTGCCACCAGCAGAGATATGCACACAGATACGCAGTATTTT
>-|TRBJ2-5|TRBV7-9|-
CASSLWGDQETQYF
TGTGCCAGCAGCTTATGGGGAGATCAAGAGACCCAGTACTTC
>-|TRBJ2-1|TRBV7-9|few
CASSSRPGALYNEQFF
TGTGCCAGCAGCTCAAGGCCGGGAGCGCTGTACAATGAGCAGTTCTTC
>-|TRBJ2-1|TRBV24-1|few
CATSDWEASSRFF
TGTGCCACCAGTGATTGGGAAGCTTCCTCGCGGTTCTTC
>TRBD1|TRBJ2-7|TRBV6-5|-
CASSPGQGKNEQYF
TGTGCCAGCAGCCCGGGACAGGGGAAAAACGAGCAGTACTTC
>-|TRBJ1-4|TRBV5-1|-
CASSLYPSAGLFF
TGCGCCAGCAGCTTATACCCCTCGGCAGGACTGTTTTTT
>TRBD2|TRBJ2-2|TRBV7-9|-
CASSRTSGYTGELFF
TGTGCCAGCAGCCGGACTAGCGGGTACACCGGGGAGCTGTTTTTT
>-|TRBJ1-4|TRBV12-3/TRBV12-4|few
CASSMTREQGEKLFF
TGTGCCAGCAGCATGACCAGGGAACAAGGTGAAAAACTGTTTTTT
>-|TRBJ2-3|TRBV5-1|-
CASSLGWDTRTDTQYF
TGCGCCAGCAGCTTGGGATGGGACACTCGCACAGATACGCAGTATTTT
>-|TRBJ2-6|TRBV15|-
CATSRDRGAGANVLTF
TGTGCCACCAGCAGAGATAGGGGGGCTGGGGCCAACGTCCTGACTTTC
>-|TRBJ1-1|TRBV11-1|-
CASNTDSGTEAFF
TGTGCCAGCAACACGGATTCGGGGACTGAAGCTTTCTTT
>TRBD1|TRBJ1-1|TRBV9|-
CASSATGGATEAFF
TGTGCCAGCAGCGCCACAGGGGGGGCCACTGAAGCTTTCTTT
>TRBD2|TRBJ2-2|TRBV4-2|many
CASSQVSSGRSRTGELFF
TGTGCCAGCAGCCAAGTTTCTAGCGGGAGATCTCGGACCGGGGAGCTGTTTTTT